This T cell receptor (beta chain) was sequenced for a study of shared clonotypes between healthy human individuals. Study-wide results and caveats: Apart from blood, nothing was sampled; tissue repertoires likely differ. Although depth was large, rarefaction showed that sequencing of the sorted subsets was incomplete.

Comment on this clone: Antigen specificity is unknown.

Healthy and HIV-negative, the adult donors had no recent acute infections or vaccinations. Researchers ran the assay at a deep level. Sequenced by immunoSEQ multiplex PCR; TCRdb stores in-frame clones only, minus some. This sample has just over 2,000,000 clones, with 90% to 95% found just once. Germline loops: CDR1 GTSNPN, CDR2 SVGIG (reference sequence). This CDR3 is 12 amino acids long. Trimming removed 4 bases at V and 2 bases at J, with 8 bases between. This sequence joins TRBV30 and TRBJ1-1; D is unclear. This receptor was obtained from a man aged 18 to 35 in good health. The source material was naive CD4+ T cells sorted from blood. Indicated subset: CD45RA+ positively selected. Here the CDR3 reads CAWILINTEAFF. In DNA, the CDR3 is TGTGCCTGGATCCTGATCAACACTGAAGCTTTCTTT.